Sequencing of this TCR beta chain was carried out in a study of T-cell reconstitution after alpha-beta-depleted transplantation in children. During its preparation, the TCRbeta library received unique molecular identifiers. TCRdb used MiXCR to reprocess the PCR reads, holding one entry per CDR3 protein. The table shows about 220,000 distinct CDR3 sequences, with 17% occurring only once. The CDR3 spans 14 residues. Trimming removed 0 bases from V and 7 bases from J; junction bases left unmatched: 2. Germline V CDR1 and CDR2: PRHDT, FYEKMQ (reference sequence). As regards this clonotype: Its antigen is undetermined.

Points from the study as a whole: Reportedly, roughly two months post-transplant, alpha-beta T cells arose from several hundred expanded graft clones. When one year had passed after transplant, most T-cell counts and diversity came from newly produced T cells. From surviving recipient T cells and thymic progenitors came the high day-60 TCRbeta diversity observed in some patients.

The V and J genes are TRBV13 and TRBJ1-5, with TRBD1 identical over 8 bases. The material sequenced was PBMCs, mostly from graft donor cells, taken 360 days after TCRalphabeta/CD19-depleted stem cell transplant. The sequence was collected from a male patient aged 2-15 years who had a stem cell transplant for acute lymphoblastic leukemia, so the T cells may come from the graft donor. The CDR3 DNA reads TGTGCCAGCAGCTTAGGGGCAGGGGGCCAGCCCCAGCATTTT. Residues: CASSLGAGGQPQHF.